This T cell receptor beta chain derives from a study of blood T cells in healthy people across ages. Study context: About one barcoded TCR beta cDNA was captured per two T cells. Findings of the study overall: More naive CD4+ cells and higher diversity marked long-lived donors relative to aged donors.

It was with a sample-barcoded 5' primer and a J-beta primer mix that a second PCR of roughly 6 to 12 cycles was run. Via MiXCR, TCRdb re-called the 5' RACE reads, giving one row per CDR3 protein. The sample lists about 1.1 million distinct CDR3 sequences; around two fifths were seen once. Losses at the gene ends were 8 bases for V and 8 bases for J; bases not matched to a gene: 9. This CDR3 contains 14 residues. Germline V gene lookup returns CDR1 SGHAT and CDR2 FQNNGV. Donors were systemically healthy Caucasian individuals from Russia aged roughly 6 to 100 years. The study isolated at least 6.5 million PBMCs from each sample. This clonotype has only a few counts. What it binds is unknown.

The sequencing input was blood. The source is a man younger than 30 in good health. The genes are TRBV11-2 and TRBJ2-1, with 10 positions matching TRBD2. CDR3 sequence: CASCSGGAKDEQFF. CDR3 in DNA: TGTGCCAGCTGCAGCGGGGGGGCCAAGGATGAGCAGTTCTTC.